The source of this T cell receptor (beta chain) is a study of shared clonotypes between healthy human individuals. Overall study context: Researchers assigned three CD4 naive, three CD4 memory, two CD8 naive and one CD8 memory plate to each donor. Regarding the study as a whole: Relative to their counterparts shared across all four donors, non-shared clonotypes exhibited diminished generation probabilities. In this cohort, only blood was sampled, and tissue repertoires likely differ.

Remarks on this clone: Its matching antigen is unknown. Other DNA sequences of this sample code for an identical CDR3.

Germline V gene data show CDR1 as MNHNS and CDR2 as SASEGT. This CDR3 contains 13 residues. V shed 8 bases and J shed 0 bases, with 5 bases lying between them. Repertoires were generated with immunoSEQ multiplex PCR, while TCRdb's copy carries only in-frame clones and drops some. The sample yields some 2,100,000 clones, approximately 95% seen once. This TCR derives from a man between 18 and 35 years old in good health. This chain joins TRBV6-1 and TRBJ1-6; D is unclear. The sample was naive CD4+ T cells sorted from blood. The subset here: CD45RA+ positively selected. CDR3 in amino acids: CASQSSYNSPLHF. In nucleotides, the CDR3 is TGTGCCAGCCAGAGCTCCTATAATTCACCCCTCCACTTT.